This T cell receptor (beta chain) appears in the sequencing data of a study of blood T cell repertoires in COVID-19. Overall study: Samples came from the United States, Italy and Spain, spanning acute and convalescent COVID-19. PBMCs, B-cell-depleted T cells, or T cells were the source of the cDNA or gDNA that made up the material.

Per the original methods: Reference gene primer amplification gave estimated nucleated cell counts. The method was immunoSEQ multiplex PCR; TCRdb's version includes in-frame clones alone and lacks a portion of them. The V and J calls and clone size come from that table; D and trimming were worked out from the DNA. The sample includes about 250,000 clones, about 83% of them seen just once. The V gene end was trimmed by 4 bases and the J gene end by 6 bases; junction bases not matched to a gene: 9. In germline, CDR1 is SGHVS, CDR2 FQNEAQ. CDR3 length: 15 residues. The sequencing sample was made of peripheral blood. This chain uses TRBV7-8 with TRBJ2-1, with TRBD2 matching over 7 bases. This TCR was sampled from a man older than 75 with acute or convalescent COVID-19. The CDR3 protein is CASSSYAGTINEQFF. The CDR3 nucleotides read TGTGCCAGCAGCTCATACGCCGGGACTATCAATGAGCAGTTCTTC.